This note documents a single T cell receptor (beta chain) sequence. Antigen unknown. V trimming: 2 bases; J trimming: 7 bases; junction bases outside the gene matches: 7. The length of the CDR3 is 15 residues. CDR1 and CDR2 from the germline V gene are SGHNT and YYREEE (reference sequence). This sample is drawn from a study of beta chain features in type 1 diabetes. Regarding the study as a whole: Across all four CD4+ subsets, people with type 1 diabetes showed modestly shorter TCRB CDR3s.

Every bit of the isolated RNA underwent reverse transcription, so sequencing read expressed TCRB transcripts. Sequenced naive, central memory and regulatory T cell samples produced an average of about 3.9 million reads. TCRdb keeps only in-frame clones here, not all; method: immunoSEQ multiplex PCR. Of roughly 610,000 clones in the sample, about 14% were seen once. The source is a man younger than 35 in good health. The rearrangement links TRBV5-4 to TRBJ1-4; the match to TRBD1 covers 8 bases. The sample consisted of naive CD4+ T cells from blood. CDR3 loop: CASSLKGRGPEKLFF. CDR3 DNA sequence: TGTGCCAGCAGCTTAAAAGGCAGGGGGCCTGAAAAACTGTTTTTT.